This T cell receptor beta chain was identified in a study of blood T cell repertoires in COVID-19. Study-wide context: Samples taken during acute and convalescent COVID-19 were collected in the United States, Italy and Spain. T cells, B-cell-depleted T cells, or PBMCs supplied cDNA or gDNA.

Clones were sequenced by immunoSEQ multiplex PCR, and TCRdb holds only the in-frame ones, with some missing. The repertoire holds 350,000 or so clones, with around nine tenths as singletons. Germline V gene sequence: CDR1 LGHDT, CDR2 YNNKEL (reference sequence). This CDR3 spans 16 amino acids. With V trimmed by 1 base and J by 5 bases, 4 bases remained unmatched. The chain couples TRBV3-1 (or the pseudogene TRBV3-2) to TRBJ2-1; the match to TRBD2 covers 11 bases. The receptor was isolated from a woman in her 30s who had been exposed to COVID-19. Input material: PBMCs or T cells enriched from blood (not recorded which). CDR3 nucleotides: TGTGCCAGCAGCCAAGGAAGACTAGCGGGACACAATGAGCAGTTCTTC. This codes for CASSQGRLAGHNEQFF.